This T cell receptor beta chain was obtained from a study of T cells after yellow fever vaccination. CDR3 size: 15 residues. The V and J ends lost 4 bases and 1 base, in that order; junction bases with no gene match: 5. Germline V gene data show CDR1 as SGHRS and CDR2 as YFSETQ. TCRdb processed the 5' RACE reads anew with MiXCR; each CDR3 protein has one entry. In the table there are around 260,000 distinct CDR3 sequences, about 5% of which are singletons. This clonotype has only a few counts. The gene calls are TRBV5-1 and TRBJ1-2; 9 bases fit TRBD1. This TCR derives from a man between 18 and 29 years old who received the YFV17D yellow fever vaccine. The starting material was CD4+ T cells sorted from PBMCs, obtained on the day of the yellow fever booster vaccination. CDR3 coding DNA: TGCGCCAGCAGCCCCGGGACAGGGCGTAACTATGGCTACACCTTC. It is translated as CASSPGTGRNYGYTF.